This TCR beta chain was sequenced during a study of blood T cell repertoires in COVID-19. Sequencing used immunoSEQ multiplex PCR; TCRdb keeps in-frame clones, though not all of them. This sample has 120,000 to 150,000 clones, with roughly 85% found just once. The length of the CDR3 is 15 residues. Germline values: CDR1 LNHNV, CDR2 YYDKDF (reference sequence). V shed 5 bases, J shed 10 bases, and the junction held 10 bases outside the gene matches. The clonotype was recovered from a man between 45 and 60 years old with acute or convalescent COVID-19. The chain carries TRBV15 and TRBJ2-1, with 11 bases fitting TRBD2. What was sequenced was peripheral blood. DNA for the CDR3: TGTGCCACCAGCGGTAGCGGGGGGGCCCCTGGGGAGCAGTTCTTC. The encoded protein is CATSGSGGAPGEQFF.